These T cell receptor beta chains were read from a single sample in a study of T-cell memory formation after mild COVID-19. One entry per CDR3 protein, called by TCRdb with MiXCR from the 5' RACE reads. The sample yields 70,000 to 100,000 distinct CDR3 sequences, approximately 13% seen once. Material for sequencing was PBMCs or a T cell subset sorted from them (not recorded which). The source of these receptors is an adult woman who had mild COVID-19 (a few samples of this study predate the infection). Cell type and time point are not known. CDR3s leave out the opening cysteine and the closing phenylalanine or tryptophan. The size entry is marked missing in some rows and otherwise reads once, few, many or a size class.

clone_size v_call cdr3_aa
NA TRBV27 ASSFQGNNEQF
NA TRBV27 ASRTGEGYT
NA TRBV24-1 ATSDSNQPQH
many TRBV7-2 ASSPRPGGVYEQF
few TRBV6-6 ASIPPGWSGSGNEQF
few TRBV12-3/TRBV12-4 ASSLAAGGPVNEQF
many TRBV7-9 ASSSGLAENTGELF
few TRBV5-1 ASSSRTGLTNEQF
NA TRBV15 ATSRDGSMNTEAF
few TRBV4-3 ASSQSPGVPYEQY
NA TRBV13 ASSLVAGSGASSGELF
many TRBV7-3 ASSLTGSGNEQF
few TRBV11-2 ASSLSGLAGEWGTDTQY